This TCR beta chain was captured in a study of PD-L1 blockade in urothelial cancer. Turning to the study itself: Blood analysis was done at 3 weeks (second dose) and 6 weeks after treatment began. T cells were recovered from blood samples at a median of approximately 150,000.

Spiking each PCR with synthetic TCR analog templates was performed. Assay used: immunoSEQ multiplex PCR; TCRdb lists only in-frame clones, some missing. Counted here are roughly 56,000 clones, around 80% occurring once; the ten biggest clones make up 4% to 5.5%. Points from the study as a whole: Blood clones associated with the tumor expanded more at 3 weeks in durable-benefit patients.

Regarding this clone: Its antigen is unknown.

Germline-derived CDR1 and CDR2 are PRHDT and FYEKMQ (reference sequence). V was cut by 4 bases and J by 4 bases, with 11 bases left in between. This CDR3 contains 13 residues. The receptor's source is a man aged 65 to 79 with urothelial cancer. The starting material was PBMCs, obtained around atezolizumab (anti-PD-L1) treatment. This sequence joins TRBV13 and TRBJ2-7, with D maybe TRBD1 (6 bases). CDR3 nucleotide sequence: TGTGCCAGCAGCTCCAGGGGTATTTACGAGCAGTACTTC. This sequence encodes CASSSRGIYEQYF.